The 22 T cell receptor beta chains reported below all come from one sample, sequenced in a study of radiation and T cells in renal cell carcinoma. Time point: blood 4 weeks post-SBRT, at nephrectomy. The sample's treatment: 15 Gy SBRT to primary tumor, nephrectomy 4 weeks later. Using immunoSEQ multiplex PCR, the repertoire was profiled, and TCRdb retains in-frame clones only, with some absent. The sample consists of 150,000 to 200,000 clones, 88% of them appearing once. The sequences come from blood, collected from a patient whose treatment included radiotherapy and nephrectomy. These receptors originate from a woman in her fifties or sixties with renal cell carcinoma.

The genes are TRBV29-1 and TRBJ2-2; no reliable D call. V lost 0 bases, J lost 4 bases, and 6 bases lay in between. CDR3 length: 13 residues. From germline, CDR1 is SQVTM and CDR2 ANQGSEA. CDR3 sequence: CSVEEFGTGELFF. DNA for the CDR3: TGCAGCGTTGAAGAATTCGGCACCGGGGAGCTGTTTTTT.

The chain joins TRBV2 to TRBJ1-6, with D uncertain. Germline values: CDR1 SNHLY, CDR2 FYNNEI. The CDR3 extends over 11 amino acids. V was pared by 7 bases and J by 11 bases, with 9 bases between. The CDR3 DNA reads TGTGCCAGCACCTATACCACACCCCTCCACTTT. It yields the protein CASTYTTPLHF.

J is TRBJ1-1 and V is TRBV29-1; possibly TRBD1 for D (5 bases). The V end lost 3 bases, the J end lost 10 bases, and 21 bases lay between the germline ends. The CDR3 extends over 14 amino acids. Per germline, CDR1 SQVTM and CDR2 ANQGSEA. The CDR3 spells CSVEAQGARLGAFF. The CDR3 DNA is TGCAGCGTTGAGGCGCAGGGTGCTAGGTTGGGAGCTTTCTTT.

A remark on this clone: This may come from a read error, since a much larger clone is one base off. The rearrangement uses TRBV9 and TRBJ1-1; 9 bases are shared with TRBD1. The J segment lost 3 bases and the V segment lost 2 bases, leaving 2 bases of the junction unmatched. Germline loops: CDR1 SGDLS, CDR2 YYNGEE. The CDR3 has 14 residues. The CDR3 bases are TGTGCCAGCAGCGTCAGACAGGGGGACACTGAAGCTTTCTTT. Its translation is CASSVRQGDTEAFF.

This chain joins TRBV4-1 and TRBJ2-7; D call uncertain. Germline V gives CDR1 MGHRA, CDR2 YSYEKL. The V end was cut by 1 base, the J end by 2 bases, with 15 bases between. The CDR3 has 16 amino acids. Written as DNA, the CDR3 is TGCGCCAGCAGCCAAGGGCGGTTGGTCAGACCCTACGAGCAGTACTTC. This gives the protein CASSQGRLVRPYEQYF.

The J gene is TRBJ1-2, the V gene TRBV18; D is possibly TRBD1 (6 bases). This CDR3 comprises 17 residues. CDR1 and CDR2 (germline): KGHSH, LQKENI. Deletions cut 1 base from V and 6 bases from J, with 21 bases between. CDR3 nucleotides: TGTGCCAGCTCACCACTACAGGGCCCGCTCGTCGAGGATGGCTACACCTTC. Its protein is CASSPLQGPLVEDGYTF. The full variable domain, its missing parts supplied by reference TRBV18 and TRBJ1-2, is NAGVMQNPRHLVRRRGQEARLRCSPMKGHSHVYWYRQLPEEGLKFMVYLQKENIIDESGMPKERFSAEFPKEGPSILRIQQVVRGDSAAYFCASSPLQGPLVEDGYTFGSGTRLTVV.

The table lists this clone with a few counts. This chain joins TRBV6-1 and TRBJ1-3; D gene unclear. Germline CDR1 MNHNS, CDR2 SASEGT. Trimming removed 7 bases at V and 0 bases at J, with 10 bases between. CDR3 length: 14 amino acids. CDR3 sequence: CASTRQFSGNTIYF. CDR3 in DNA: TGTGCCAGCACAAGGCAGTTCTCTGGAAACACCATATATTTT.

V usage is TRBV18 and J usage is TRBJ2-7, with no clear D. This CDR3 comprises 11 residues. CDR1 is KGHSH and CDR2 is LQKENI in the germline V gene. V lost 2 bases and J lost 5, with 4 bases in between. In DNA, the CDR3 is TGTGCCAGCTCACCAGCCGACGAGCAGTACTTC. As protein: CASSPADEQYF.

V gene TRBV5-1 combines with J gene TRBJ2-3, with 10 bases lining up with TRBD1. Trimming removed 7 bases from V and 5 bases from J; junction bases left unmatched: 7. Germline loops: CDR1 SGHRS, CDR2 YFSETQ. The CDR3 loop spans 14 amino acids. CDR3 amino acids: CASGQGESVDTQYF. The CDR3 DNA follows: TGCGCCAGCGGACAGGGGGAGTCTGTAGATACGCAGTATTTT.

This clone has a single count. This rearrangement joins TRBV30 to TRBJ1-2; the match to TRBD1 covers 7 bases. The CDR3 covers 13 residues. The ends lost 2 bases at V and 7 bases at J; junction bases unmatched: 7. Germline values: CDR1 GTSNPN, CDR2 SVGIG (reference sequence). CDR3 in amino acids: CAWSPGTVSGYTF. The CDR3, as DNA: TGTGCCTGGAGTCCGGGGACAGTGTCTGGCTACACCTTC.

This chain uses TRBV5-4 with TRBJ1-1; D remains unclear. Germline CDR1 SGHNT, CDR2 YYREEE (reference sequence). Between the trimmed V and J ends, which lost 0 bases and 3 bases, there was a span of 6 bases. CDR3 length: 13 amino acids. The CDR3 DNA reads TGTGCCAGCAGCTTGGCGATGGACACTGAAGCTTTCTTT. This encodes CASSLAMDTEAFF.

The chain carries TRBV15 and TRBJ2-5; no firm D call. CDR3 length equals 12 residues. The V end was cut by 0 bases, the J end by 5 bases, with 4 bases between. CDR1 LNHNV and CDR2 YYDKDF come from the germline V gene (reference sequence). The CDR3 is CATSRDWETQYF. The CDR3 nucleotides read TGTGCCACCAGCAGAGATTGGGAGACCCAGTACTTC.

This chain links TRBV19 with TRBJ2-7, with 10 bases fitting TRBD1. The V gene's germline CDR1 is LNHDA and CDR2 SQIVND (reference sequence). The V and J ends lost 7 bases and 7 bases, in that order; junction bases with no gene match: 10. This CDR3 region has 14 residues. The CDR3 region has the DNA TGTGCCAGTAATTCTATCGGGACAGGGGATGAGCAGTACTTC. It codes for CASNSIGTGDEQYF.

V usage is TRBV2 and J usage is TRBJ1-4; TRBD1 agrees at 9 bases. The CDR3 runs 15 residues. J lost 8 bases, V lost 3 bases, and 7 bases had no gene match. CDR1 and CDR2 from the germline V gene are SNHLY and FYNNEI. CDR3 loop: CASSELQGAGEKLFF. For the CDR3, the DNA is TGTGCCAGCAGTGAGCTACAGGGGGCTGGCGAAAAACTGTTTTTT.

The chain combines TRBV7-2 with TRBJ1-5; tentative D call: TRBD1 (6 bases). Germline assignment: CDR1 SGHTA and CDR2 FQGNSA. This CDR3 has 16 amino acids. The ends were cut back, 5 bases at V and 5 bases at J, with 19 bases in the middle. CDR3 loop: CASSLLEGGGDQPQHF. The CDR3 nucleotides read TGTGCCAGCAGCCTCCTTGAGGGGGGTGGCGATCAGCCCCAGCATTTT.

The chain couples TRBV5-8 to TRBJ1-6, with 7 bases matching TRBD1. V trimming: 2 bases; J trimming: 8 bases; junction bases outside the gene matches: 4. The CDR3 length is 14 residues. Per the germline V gene, CDR1 is SGHTS and CDR2 is YDEGEE. The CDR3 DNA reads as TGTGCCAGCAGCTTAGACAGGGTGGATTCACCCCTCCACTTT. Amino acids: CASSLDRVDSPLHF. Supplemented by reference TRBV5-8 and TRBJ1-6, the full variable domain reads EAGVTQSPTHLIKTRGQQATLRCSPISGHTSVYWYQQALGLGLQFLLWYDEGEERNRGNFPPRFSGRQFPNYSSELNVNALELEDSALYLCASSLDRVDSPLHFGNGTRLTVT.

The count of this clone is one. CDR3 DNA sequence: TGCGCCAGCAGCTTCCAGGGGGGTGGGTACACTGAAGCTTTCTTT. It translates to CASSFQGGGYTEAFF. This chain links TRBV5-1 with TRBJ1-1; 7 bases match TRBD1. CDR3 length equals 15 residues. Trimming took 2 bases from V and 3 from J; bases not matched to a gene: 7. Germline loops: CDR1 SGHRS, CDR2 YFSETQ.

The chain carries TRBV5-1 and TRBJ2-1, with D tentatively TRBD2 (5 bases). The CDR3 has 15 amino acids. V was shortened by 0 bases and J by 9 bases, with 16 bases between the two germline ends. Germline V gene lookup returns CDR1 SGHRS and CDR2 YFSETQ. The CDR3 protein is CASSLVPSLRGEQFF. For the CDR3, the DNA is TGCGCCAGCAGCTTGGTTCCTAGCCTCCGTGGTGAGCAGTTCTTC.

A single count supports this clone. This CDR3 is CASSNPDIANYGYTF. In nucleotides, the CDR3 is TGTGCCAGCAGCAACCCGGACATAGCTAACTATGGCTACACCTTC. The chain employs TRBV5-4 and TRBJ1-2, with D maybe TRBD1 (5 bases). V was shortened by 4 bases and J by 0 bases, with 13 bases between the two germline ends. CDR1 SGHNT and CDR2 YYREEE come from the germline V gene (reference sequence). CDR3 length: 15 residues.

The genes are TRBV25-1 and TRBJ1-3; D is uncertain. The ends were cut back, 3 bases at V and 0 bases at J, with 15 bases in the middle. The germline gives CDR1 MGHDK, CDR2 SYGVNS. This CDR3 is 17 amino acids long. The CDR3 sequence is CASSEWGGFSSGNTIYF. CDR3 DNA: TGTGCCAGCAGTGAGTGGGGTGGGTTCAGCTCTGGAAACACCATATATTTT.

The DNA for the CDR3 is TGTGCCAGCAGCGGACTAGTTGCACATGAGCAGTTCTTC. Encoded protein: CASSGLVAHEQFF. The chain links TRBV2 to TRBJ2-1, with TRBD2 identical over 7 bases. The V and J ends lost 6 bases and 8 bases, in that order; junction bases with no gene match: 7. CDR3 length: 13 residues. Germline-derived CDR1 and CDR2 are SNHLY and FYNNEI.

V and J are TRBV11-3 and TRBJ1-1; D gene unclear. V lost 3 bases to trimming and J lost 1 base, with 3 bases between them. The CDR3 spans 12 residues. The germline V gene encodes CDR1 SGHNT and CDR2 YENEEA. The CDR3 region is CASSFANTEAFF. CDR3 nucleotides: TGTGCCAGCAGCTTCGCGAACACTGAAGCTTTCTTT.